The source of this T cell receptor (beta chain) is a study of PD-1 blockade in mismatch repair-deficient tumors. Study-wide points: Tumor-resident clones, often absent from pretreatment blood, expanded after pembrolizumab and then contracted.

The repertoire was sequenced with immunoSEQ multiplex PCR; TCRdb's copy has only in-frame clones and lacks some. The sample holds just under 80,000 clones, 80% to 90% seen once. Concerning this clone: Its antigen remains unidentified.

This sequence was found in an adult with mismatch repair-deficient cancer. Sample: peripheral blood, taken 44 weeks after starting pembrolizumab.

The CDR3 region has the DNA TGTGCCAGCAGCTCGGACTTGGGCGAGCAGTACTTC. As protein: CASSSDLGEQYF. This rearrangement joins TRBV11-1 to TRBJ2-7; D perhaps matches TRBD2 (5 bases). CDR3 size: 12 residues. In germline, CDR1 is SGHAT, CDR2 FQDESV (reference sequence). V was trimmed by 4 bases and J by 6 bases, leaving 10 bases between them.